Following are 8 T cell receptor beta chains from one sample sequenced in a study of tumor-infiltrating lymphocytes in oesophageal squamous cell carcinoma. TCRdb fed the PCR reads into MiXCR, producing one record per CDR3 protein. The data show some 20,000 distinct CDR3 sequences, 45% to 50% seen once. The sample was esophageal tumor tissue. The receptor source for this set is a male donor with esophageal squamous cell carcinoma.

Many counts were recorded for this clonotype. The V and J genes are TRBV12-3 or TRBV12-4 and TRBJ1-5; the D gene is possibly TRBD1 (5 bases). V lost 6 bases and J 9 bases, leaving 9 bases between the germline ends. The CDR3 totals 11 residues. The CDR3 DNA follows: TGTGCCAGCAGGCTGAGGGGGCCCCAGCATTTT. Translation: CASRLRGPQHF.

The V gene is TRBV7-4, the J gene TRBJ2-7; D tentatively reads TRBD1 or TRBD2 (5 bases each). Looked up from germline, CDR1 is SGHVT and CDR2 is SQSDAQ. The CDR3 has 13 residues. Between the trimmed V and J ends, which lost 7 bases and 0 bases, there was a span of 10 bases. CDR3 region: CASIAGTSYEQYF. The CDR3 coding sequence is TGTGCCAGCATCGCCGGGACCTCCTACGAGCAGTACTTC.

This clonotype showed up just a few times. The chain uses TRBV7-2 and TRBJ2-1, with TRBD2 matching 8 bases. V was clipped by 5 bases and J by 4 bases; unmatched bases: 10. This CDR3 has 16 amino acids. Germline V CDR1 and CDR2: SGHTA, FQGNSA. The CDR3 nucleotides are TGTGCCAGCAGCCCCATCACTAGCGGTAGTTACAATGAGCAGTTCTTC. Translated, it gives CASSPITSGSYNEQFF. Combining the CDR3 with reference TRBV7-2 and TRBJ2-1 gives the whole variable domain GAGVSQSPSNKVTEKGKDVELRCDPISGHTALYWYRQSLGQGLEFLIYFQGNSAPDKSGLPSDRFSAERTGGSVSTLTIQRTQQEDSAVYLCASSPITSGSYNEQFFGPGTRLTVL.

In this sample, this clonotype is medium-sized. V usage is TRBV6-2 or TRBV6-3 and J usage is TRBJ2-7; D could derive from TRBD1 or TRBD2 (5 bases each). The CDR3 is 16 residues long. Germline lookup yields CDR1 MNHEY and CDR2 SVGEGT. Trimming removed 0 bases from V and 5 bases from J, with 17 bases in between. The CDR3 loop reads CASSYSKGRRSDEQYF. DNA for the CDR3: TGTGCCAGCAGTTACTCTAAGGGACGGAGATCGGACGAGCAGTACTTC.

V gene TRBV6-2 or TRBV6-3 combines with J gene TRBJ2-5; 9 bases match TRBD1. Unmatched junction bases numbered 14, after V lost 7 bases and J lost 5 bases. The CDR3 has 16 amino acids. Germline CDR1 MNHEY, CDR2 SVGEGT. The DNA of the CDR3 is TGTGCCAGCACCTCTCCCACAGGGGGCATCGGGGAGACCCAGTACTTC. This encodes CASTSPTGGIGETQYF.

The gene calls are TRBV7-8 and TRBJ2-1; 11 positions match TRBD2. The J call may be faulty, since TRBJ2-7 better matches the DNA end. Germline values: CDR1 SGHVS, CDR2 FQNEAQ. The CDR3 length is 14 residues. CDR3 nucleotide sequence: TGTGCCAGCAGCCTGGGGACTAGCGGCAATGAGCAGTACTTC. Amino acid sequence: CASSLGTSGNEQYF.

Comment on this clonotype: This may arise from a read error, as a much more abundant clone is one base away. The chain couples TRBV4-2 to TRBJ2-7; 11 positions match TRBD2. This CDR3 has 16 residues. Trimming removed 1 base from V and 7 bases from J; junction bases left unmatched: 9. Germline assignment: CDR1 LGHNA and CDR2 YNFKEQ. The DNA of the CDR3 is TGTGCCAGCAGCCAAGCAACTAGCGGGAGTGTCTATGAGCAGTACTTC. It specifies CASSQATSGSVYEQYF.

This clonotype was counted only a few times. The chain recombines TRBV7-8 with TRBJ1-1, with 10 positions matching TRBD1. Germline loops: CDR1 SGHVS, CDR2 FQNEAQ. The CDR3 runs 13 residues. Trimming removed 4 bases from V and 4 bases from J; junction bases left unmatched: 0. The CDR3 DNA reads TGTGCCAGCAGCTGGACAGGGGGCACTGAAGCTTTCTTT. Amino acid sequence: CASSWTGGTEAFF.